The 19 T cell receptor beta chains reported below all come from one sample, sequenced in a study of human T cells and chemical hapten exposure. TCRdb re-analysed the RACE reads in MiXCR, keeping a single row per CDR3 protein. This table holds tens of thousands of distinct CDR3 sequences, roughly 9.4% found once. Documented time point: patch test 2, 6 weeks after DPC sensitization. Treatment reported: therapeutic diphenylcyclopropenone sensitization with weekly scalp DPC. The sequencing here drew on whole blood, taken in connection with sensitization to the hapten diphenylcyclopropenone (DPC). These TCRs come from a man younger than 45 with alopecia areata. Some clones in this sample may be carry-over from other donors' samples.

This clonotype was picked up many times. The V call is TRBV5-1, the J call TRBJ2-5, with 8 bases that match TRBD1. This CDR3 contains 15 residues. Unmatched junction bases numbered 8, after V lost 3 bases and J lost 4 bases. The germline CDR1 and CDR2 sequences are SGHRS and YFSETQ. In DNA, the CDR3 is TGCGCCAGCAGCTCCCCTCAGGGGGCCGGAGAGACCCAGTACTTC. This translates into CASSSPQGAGETQYF.

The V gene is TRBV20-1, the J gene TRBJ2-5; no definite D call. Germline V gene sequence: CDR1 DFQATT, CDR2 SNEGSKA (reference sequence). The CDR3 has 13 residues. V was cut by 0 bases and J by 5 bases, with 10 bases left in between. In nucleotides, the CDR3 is TGCAGTGCTAGAGATGAAGGTCGGGAGACCCAGTACTTC. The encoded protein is CSARDEGRETQYF.

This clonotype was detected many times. The CDR3 nucleotides are TGCAGCGCCGGGGCGGGTGACACTCAGCCCCAGCATTTT. It encodes CSAGAGDTQPQHF. The chain employs TRBV29-1 and TRBJ1-5, with TRBD1 as a possible D gene (5 bases). The CDR3 has 13 amino acids. The germline V gene has CDR1 SQVTM and CDR2 ANQGSEA. With 7 bases removed from V and 6 bases from J, the gap between germline ends came to 16 bases.

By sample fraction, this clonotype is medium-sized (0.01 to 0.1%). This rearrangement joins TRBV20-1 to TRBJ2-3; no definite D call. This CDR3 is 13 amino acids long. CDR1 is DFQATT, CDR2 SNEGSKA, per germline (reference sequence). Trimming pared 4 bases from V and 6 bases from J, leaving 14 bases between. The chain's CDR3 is CSATIFFFDTQYF. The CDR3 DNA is TGCAGTGCTACCATCTTTTTTTTTGATACGCAGTATTTT.

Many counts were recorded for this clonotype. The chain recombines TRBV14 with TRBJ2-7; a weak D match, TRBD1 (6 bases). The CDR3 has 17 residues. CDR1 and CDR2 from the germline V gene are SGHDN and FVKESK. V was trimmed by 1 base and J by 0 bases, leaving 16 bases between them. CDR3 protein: CASSQVSQGYSSYEQYF. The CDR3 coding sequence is TGTGCCAGCAGCCAAGTGTCCCAGGGGTATAGCTCCTACGAGCAGTACTTC.

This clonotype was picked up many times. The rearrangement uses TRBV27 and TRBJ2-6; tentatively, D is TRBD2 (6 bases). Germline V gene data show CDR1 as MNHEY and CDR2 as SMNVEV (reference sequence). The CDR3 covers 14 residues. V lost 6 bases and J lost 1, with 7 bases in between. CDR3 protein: CASRRGSGANVLTF. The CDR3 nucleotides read TGTGCCAGCAGGCGGGGTTCTGGGGCCAACGTCCTGACTTTC.

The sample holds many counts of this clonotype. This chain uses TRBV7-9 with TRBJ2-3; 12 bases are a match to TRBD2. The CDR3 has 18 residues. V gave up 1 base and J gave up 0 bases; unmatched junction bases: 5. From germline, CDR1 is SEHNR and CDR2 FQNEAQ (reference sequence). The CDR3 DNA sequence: TGTGCCAGCAGCTTAGTCGCCACTAGCGGGGGGAGCACAGATACGCAGTATTTT. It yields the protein CASSLVATSGGSTDTQYF. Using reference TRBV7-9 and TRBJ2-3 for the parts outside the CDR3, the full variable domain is DTGVSQNPRHKITKRGQNVTFRCDPISEHNRLYWYRQTLGQGPEFLTYFQNEAQLEKSRLLSDRFSAERPKGSFSTLEIQRTEQGDSAMYLCASSLVATSGGSTDTQYFGPGTRLTVL.

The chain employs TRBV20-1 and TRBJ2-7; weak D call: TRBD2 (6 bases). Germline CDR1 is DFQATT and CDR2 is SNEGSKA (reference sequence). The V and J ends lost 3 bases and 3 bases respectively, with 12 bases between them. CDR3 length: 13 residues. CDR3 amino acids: CSASGGLHYEQYF. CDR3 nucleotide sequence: TGCAGTGCTAGTGGGGGACTCCACTACGAGCAGTACTTC.

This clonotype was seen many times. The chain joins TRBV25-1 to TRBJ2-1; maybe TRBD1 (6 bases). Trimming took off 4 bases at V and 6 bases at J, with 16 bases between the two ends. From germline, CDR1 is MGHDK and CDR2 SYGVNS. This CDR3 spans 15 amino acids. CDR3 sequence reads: CASSGQNRVGNEQFF. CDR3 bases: TGTGCCAGCAGTGGACAGAACAGGGTTGGCAATGAGCAGTTCTTC.

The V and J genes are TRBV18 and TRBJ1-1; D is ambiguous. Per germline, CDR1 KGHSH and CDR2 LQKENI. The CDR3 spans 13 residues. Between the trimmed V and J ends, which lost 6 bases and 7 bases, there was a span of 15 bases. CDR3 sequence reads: CASSPGELREAFF. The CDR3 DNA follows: TGTGCCAGCTCGCCCGGGGAGCTGCGTGAAGCTTTCTTT.

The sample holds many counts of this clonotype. The CDR3 nucleotides read TGTGCCAGCAGCACCGGGACGGGCCACGCCGCCGGGGAGCTGTTTTTT. Encoded protein: CASSTGTGHAAGELFF. V and J are TRBV7-2 and TRBJ2-2; perhaps D is TRBD1 or TRBD2 (5 bases each). The CDR3 is made up of 16 amino acids. Trimming shortened V by 5 bases and J by 6 bases, and 19 bases separated the two germline ends. Germline V CDR1 and CDR2: SGHTA, FQGNSA.

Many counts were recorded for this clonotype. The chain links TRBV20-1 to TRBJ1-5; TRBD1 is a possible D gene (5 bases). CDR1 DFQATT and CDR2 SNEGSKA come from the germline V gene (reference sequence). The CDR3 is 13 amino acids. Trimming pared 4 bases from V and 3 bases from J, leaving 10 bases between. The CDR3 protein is CSAKKTDNQPQHF. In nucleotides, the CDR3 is TGCAGTGCTAAAAAGACAGACAATCAGCCCCAGCATTTT.

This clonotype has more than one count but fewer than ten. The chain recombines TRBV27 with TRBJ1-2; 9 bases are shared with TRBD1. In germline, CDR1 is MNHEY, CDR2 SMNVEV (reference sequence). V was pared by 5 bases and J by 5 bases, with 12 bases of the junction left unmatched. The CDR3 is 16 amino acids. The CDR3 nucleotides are TGTGCCAGCAGTGTTGGGACAGGGTTTCCCCATTATGGCTACACCTTC. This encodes CASSVGTGFPHYGYTF.

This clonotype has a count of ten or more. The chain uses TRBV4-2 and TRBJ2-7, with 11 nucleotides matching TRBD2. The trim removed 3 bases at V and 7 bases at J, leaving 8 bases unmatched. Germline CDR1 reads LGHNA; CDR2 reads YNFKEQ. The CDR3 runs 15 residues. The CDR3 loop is CASSHELAGVREQYF. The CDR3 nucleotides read TGTGCCAGCAGCCATGAACTAGCGGGGGTACGTGAGCAGTACTTC.

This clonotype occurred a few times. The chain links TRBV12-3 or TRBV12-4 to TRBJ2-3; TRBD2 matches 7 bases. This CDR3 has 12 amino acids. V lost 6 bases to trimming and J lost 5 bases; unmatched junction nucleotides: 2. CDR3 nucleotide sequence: TGTGCCAGCAGGCAGCGGGAAGATACGCAGTATTTT. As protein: CASRQREDTQYF.

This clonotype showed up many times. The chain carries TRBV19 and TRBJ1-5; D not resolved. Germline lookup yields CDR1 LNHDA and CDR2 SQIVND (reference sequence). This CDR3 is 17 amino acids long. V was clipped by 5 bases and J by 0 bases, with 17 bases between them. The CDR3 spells CASSSQNRGHSNQPQHF. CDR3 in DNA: TGTGCCAGTAGTTCACAGAACCGGGGTCATAGCAATCAGCCCCAGCATTTT. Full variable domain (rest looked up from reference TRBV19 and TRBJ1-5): DGGITQSPKYLFRKEGQNVTLSCEQNLNHDAMYWYRQDPGQGLRLIYYSQIVNDFQKGDIAEGYSVSREKKESFPLTVTSAQKNPTAFYLCASSSQNRGHSNQPQHFGDGTRLSIL.

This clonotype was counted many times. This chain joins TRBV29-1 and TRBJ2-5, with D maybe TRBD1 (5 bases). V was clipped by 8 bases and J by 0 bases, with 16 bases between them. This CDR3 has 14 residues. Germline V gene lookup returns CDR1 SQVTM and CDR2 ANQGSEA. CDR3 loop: CSFKNRRYQETQYF. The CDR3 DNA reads TGCAGCTTCAAAAACAGGCGGTACCAAGAGACCCAGTACTTC. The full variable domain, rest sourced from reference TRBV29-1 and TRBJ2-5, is SAVISQKPSRDICQRGTSLTIQCQVDSQVTMMFWYRQQPGQSLTLIATANQGSEATYESGFVIDKFPISRPNLTFSTLTVSNMSPEDSSIYLCSFKNRRYQETQYFGPGTRLLVL.

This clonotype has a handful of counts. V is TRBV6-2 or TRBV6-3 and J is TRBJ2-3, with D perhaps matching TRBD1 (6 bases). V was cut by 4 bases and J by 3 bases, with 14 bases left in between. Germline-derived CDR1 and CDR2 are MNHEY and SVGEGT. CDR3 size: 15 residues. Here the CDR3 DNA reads TGTGCCAGCAGTTCTGGACAGCCTGGTACAGATACGCAGTATTTT. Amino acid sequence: CASSSGQPGTDTQYF.

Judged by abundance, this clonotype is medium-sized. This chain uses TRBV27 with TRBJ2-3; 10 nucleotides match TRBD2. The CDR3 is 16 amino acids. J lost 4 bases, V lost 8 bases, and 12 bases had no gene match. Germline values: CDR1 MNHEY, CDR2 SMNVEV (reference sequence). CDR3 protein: CASGVIAGGGADTQYF. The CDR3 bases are TGTGCCAGCGGGGTGATAGCGGGAGGAGGAGCAGATACGCAGTATTTT.